This TCR beta chain was retrieved from a study of human T cells and chemical hapten exposure. General study findings and limits: Having alopecia, the donors may differ immunologically from healthy people.

Time point: patch test 3, about 24 weeks after DPC sensitization. The treatment denotes: therapeutic diphenylcyclopropenone sensitization with weekly scalp DPC. Note on this clonotype: What it binds is unknown.

Each CDR3 protein is one row after TCRdb ran MiXCR on the RACE reads. The data hold tens of thousands of distinct CDR3 sequences, with approximately 10% observed a single time. This CDR3 spans 14 amino acids. V was pared by 9 bases and J by 6 bases, with 8 bases of the junction left unmatched. This receptor was taken from a woman in her forties or fifties with alopecia areata. Some clones in this sample may be carry-over from other donors' samples. V is TRBV12-3 or TRBV12-4 and J is TRBJ2-2; 9 positions match TRBD1. This specimen was whole blood, taken in connection with sensitization to the hapten diphenylcyclopropenone (DPC). CDR3 DNA: TGTGCCAGTTCGTCGGGACAGGGTGCCGGGGAGCTGTTTTTT. It codes for CASSSGQGAGELFF.